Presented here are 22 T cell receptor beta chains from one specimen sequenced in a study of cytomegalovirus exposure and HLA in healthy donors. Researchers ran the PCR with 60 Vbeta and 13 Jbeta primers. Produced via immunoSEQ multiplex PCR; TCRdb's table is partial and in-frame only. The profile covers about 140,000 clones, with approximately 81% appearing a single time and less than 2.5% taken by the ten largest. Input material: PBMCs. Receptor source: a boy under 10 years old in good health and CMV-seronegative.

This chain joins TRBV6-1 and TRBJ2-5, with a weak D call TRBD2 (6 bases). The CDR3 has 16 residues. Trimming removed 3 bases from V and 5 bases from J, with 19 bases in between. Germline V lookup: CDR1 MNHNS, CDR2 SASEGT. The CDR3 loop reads CASSDFQEIGGETQYF. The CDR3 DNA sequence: TGTGCCAGCAGTGATTTTCAGGAGATCGGAGGGGAGACCCAGTACTTC.

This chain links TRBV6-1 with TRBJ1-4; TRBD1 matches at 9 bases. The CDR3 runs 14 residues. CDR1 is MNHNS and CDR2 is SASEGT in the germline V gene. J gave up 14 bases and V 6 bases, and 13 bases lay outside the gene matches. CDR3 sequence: CASRVDRGRGKLFF. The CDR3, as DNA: TGTGCCAGCAGGGTGGACAGGGGTAGGGGAAAGCTGTTTTTT.

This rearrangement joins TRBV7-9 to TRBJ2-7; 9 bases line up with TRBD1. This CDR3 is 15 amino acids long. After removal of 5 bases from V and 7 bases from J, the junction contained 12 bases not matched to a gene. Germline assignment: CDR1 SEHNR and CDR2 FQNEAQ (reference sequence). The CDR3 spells CASSLGTGRAEEQYF. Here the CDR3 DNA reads TGTGCCAGCAGCCTTGGGACAGGGCGTGCGGAGGAGCAGTACTTC.

DNA of the CDR3: TGCGCCAGCAGCCAAGAGGGGGCCCCCCAATATGAGCAGTTCTTC. Translating gives CASSQEGAPQYEQFF. The rearrangement uses TRBV4-1 and TRBJ2-1; D may be TRBD1 (6 bases). There are 15 residues in the CDR3. Germline V CDR1 and CDR2: MGHRA, YSYEKL. V was trimmed by 0 bases and J by 8 bases, leaving 14 bases between them.

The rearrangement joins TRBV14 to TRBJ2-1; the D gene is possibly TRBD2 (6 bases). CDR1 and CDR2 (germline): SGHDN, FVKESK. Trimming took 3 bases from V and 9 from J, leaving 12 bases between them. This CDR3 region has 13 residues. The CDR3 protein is CASSQEGNPEQFF. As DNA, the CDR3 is TGTGCCAGCAGCCAGGAGGGTAATCCTGAGCAGTTCTTC. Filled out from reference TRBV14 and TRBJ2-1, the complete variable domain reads EAGVTQFPSHSVIEKGQTVTLRCDPISGHDNLYWYRRVMGKEIKFLLHFVKESKQDESGMPNNRFLAERTGGTYSTLKVQPAELEDSGVYFCASSQEGNPEQFFGPGTRLTVL.

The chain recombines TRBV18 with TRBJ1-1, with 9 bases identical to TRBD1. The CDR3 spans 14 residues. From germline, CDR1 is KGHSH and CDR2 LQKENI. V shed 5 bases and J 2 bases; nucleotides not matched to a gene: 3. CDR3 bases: TGTGCCAGCTCAACAGGGGGCCAAAACACTGAAGCTTTCTTT. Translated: CASSTGGQNTEAFF. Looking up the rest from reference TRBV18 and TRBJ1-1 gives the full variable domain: NAGVMQNPRHLVRRRGQEARLRCSPMKGHSHVYWYRQLPEEGLKFMVYLQKENIIDESGMPKERFSAEFPKEGPSILRIQQVVRGDSAAYFCASSTGGQNTEAFFGQGTRLTVV.

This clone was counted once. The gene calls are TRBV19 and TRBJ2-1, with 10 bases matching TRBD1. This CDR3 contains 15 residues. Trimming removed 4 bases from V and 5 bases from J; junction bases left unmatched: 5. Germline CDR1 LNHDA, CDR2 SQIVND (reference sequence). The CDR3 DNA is TGTGCCAGTAGTAGGCCGGGACAGGGGAACAATGAGCAGTTCTTC. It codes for CASSRPGQGNNEQFF.

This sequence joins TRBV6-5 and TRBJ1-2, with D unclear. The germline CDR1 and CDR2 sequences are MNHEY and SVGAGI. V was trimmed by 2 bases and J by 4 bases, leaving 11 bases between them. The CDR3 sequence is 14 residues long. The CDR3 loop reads CASSYVPRLYGYTF. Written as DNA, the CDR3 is TGTGCCAGCAGTTACGTACCTAGACTCTATGGCTACACCTTC.

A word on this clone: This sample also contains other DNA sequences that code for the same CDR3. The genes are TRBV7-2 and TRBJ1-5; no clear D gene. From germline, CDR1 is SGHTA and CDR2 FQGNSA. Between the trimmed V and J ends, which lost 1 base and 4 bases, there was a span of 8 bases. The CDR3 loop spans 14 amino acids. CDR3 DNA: TGTGCCAGCAGCTTAGATCGCGGAAATCAGCCCCAGCATTTT. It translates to CASSLDRGNQPQHF.

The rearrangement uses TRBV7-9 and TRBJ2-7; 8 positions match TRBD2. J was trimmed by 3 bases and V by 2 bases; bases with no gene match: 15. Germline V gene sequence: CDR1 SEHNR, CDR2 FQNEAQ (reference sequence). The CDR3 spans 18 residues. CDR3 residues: CASSLLAGRAGRGYEQYF. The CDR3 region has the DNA TGTGCCAGCAGCTTATTGGCCGGGAGGGCCGGTCGTGGCTACGAGCAGTACTTC.

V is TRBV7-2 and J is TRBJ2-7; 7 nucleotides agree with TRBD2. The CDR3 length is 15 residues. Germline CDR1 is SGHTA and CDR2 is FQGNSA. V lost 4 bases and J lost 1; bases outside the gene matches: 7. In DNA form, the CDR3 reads TGTGCCAGCAGCTCCCGGACTAGTTTATCCTACGAGCAGTACTTC. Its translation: CASSSRTSLSYEQYF.

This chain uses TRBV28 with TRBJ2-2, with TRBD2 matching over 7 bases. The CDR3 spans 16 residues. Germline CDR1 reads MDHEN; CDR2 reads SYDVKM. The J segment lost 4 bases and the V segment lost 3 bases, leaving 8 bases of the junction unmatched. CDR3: CASSFFRGGGTGELFF. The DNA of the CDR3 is TGTGCCAGCAGTTTTTTTCGAGGCGGGGGCACCGGGGAGCTGTTTTTT.

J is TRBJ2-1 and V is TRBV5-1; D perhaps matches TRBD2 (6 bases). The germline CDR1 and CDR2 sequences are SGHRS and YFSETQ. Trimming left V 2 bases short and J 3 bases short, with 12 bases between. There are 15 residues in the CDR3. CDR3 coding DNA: TGCGCCAGCAGCTTCATCGGGACTGACTACAATGAGCAGTTCTTC. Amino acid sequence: CASSFIGTDYNEQFF.

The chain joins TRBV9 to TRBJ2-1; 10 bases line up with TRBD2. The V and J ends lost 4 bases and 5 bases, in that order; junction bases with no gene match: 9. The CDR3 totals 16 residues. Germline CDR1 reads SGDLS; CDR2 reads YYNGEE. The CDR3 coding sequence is TGTGCCAGCAGCCTTAGAGCGGGGGGGATAAACAATGAGCAGTTCTTC. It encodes CASSLRAGGINNEQFF. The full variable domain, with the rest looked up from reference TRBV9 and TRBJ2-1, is DSGVTQTPKHLITATGQRVTLRCSPRSGDLSVYWYQQSLDQGLQFLIQYYNGEERAKGNILERFSAQQFPDLHSELNLSSLELGDSALYFCASSLRAGGINNEQFFGPGTRLTVL.

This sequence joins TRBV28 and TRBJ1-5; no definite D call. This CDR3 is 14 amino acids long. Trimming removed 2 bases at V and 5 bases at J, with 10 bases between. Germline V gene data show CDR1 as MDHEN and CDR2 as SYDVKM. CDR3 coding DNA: TGTGCCAGCAGTTTAATCGGGTCCCATCAGCCCCAGCATTTT. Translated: CASSLIGSHQPQHF.

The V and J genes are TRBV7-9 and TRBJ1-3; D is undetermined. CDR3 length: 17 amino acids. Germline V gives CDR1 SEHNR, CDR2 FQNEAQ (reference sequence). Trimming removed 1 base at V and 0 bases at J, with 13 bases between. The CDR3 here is CASSLVETRYSGNTIYF. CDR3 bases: TGTGCCAGCAGCTTAGTAGAAACGAGGTACTCTGGAAACACCATATATTTT. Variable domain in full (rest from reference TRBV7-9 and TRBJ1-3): DTGVSQNPRHKITKRGQNVTFRCDPISEHNRLYWYRQTLGQGPEFLTYFQNEAQLEKSRLLSDRFSAERPKGSFSTLEIQRTEQGDSAMYLCASSLVETRYSGNTIYFGEGSWLTVV.

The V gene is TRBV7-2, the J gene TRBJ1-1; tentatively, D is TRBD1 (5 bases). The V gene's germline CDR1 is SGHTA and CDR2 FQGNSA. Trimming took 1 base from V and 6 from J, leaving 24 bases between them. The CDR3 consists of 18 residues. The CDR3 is CASSLGPGTQRWDAEAFF. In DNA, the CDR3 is TGTGCCAGCAGCTTAGGCCCTGGGACTCAGAGATGGGACGCTGAAGCTTTCTTT. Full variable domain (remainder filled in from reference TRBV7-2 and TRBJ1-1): GAGVSQSPSNKVTEKGKDVELRCDPISGHTALYWYRQSLGQGLEFLIYFQGNSAPDKSGLPSDRFSAERTGGSVSTLTIQRTQQEDSAVYLCASSLGPGTQRWDAEAFFGQGTRLTVV.

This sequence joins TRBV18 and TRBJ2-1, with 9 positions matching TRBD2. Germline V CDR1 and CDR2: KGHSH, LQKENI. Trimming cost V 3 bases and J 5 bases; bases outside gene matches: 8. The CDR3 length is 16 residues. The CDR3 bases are TGTGCCAGCTCACCCACGGCTCTAGCGGGGCACAATGAGCAGTTCTTC. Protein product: CASSPTALAGHNEQFF.

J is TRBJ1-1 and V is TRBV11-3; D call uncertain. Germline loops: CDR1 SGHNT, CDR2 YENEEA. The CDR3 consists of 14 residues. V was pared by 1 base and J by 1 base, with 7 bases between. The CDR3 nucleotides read TGTGCCAGCAGCTTAGGCGCGGGGAACACTGAAGCTTTCTTT. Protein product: CASSLGAGNTEAFF.

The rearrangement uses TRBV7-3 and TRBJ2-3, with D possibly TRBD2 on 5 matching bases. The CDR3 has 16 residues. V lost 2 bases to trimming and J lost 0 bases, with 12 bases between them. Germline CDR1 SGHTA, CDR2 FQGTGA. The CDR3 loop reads CASSLGFSGSTDTQYF. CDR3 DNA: TGTGCCAGCAGCTTAGGGTTTTCGGGAAGCACAGATACGCAGTATTTT.

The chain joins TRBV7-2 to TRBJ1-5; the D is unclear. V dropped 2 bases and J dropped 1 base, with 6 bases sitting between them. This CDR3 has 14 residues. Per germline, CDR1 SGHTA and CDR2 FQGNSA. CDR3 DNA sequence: TGTGCCAGCAGCTTAAAGCCAAGCAATCAGCCCCAGCATTTT. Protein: CASSLKPSNQPQHF.

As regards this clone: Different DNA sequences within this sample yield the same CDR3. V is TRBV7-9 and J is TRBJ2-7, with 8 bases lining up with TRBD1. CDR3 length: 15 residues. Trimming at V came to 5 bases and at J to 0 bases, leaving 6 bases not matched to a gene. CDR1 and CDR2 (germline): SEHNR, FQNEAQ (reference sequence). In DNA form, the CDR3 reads TGTGCCAGCAGCCCAGGACAGGGCATCTCCTACGAGCAGTACTTC. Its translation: CASSPGQGISYEQYF.